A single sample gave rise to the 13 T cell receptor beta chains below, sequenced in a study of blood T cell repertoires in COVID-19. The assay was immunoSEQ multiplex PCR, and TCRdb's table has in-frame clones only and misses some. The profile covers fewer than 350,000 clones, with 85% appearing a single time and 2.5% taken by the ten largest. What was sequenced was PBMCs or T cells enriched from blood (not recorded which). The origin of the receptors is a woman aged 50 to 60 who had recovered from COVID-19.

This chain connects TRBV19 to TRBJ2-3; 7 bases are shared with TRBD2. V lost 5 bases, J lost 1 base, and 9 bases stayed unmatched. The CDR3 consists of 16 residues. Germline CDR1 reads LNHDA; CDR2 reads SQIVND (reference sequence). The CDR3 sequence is CASSSKAGTRTDTQYF. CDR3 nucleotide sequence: TGTGCCAGTAGTTCCAAAGCGGGGACGCGCACAGATACGCAGTATTTT. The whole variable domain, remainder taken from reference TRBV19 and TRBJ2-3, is DGGITQSPKYLFRKEGQNVTLSCEQNLNHDAMYWYRQDPGQGLRLIYYSQIVNDFQKGDIAEGYSVSREKKESFPLTVTSAQKNPTAFYLCASSSKAGTRTDTQYFGPGTRLTVL.

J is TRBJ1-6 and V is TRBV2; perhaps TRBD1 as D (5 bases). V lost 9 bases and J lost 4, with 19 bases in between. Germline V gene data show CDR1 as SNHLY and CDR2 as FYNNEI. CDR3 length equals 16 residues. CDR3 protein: CASTSGQGWYNSPLHF. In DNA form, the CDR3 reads TGTGCCAGTACCTCCGGGCAGGGTTGGTATAATTCACCCCTCCACTTT.

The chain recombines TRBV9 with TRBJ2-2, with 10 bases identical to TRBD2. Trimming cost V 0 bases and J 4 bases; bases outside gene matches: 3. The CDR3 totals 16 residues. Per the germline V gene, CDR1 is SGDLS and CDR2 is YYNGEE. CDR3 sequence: CASSVASGSGTGELFF. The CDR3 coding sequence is TGTGCCAGCAGCGTAGCTAGCGGGAGCGGCACCGGGGAGCTGTTTTTT.

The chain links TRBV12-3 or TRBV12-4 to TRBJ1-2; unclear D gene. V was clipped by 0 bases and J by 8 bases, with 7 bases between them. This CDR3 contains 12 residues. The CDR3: CASSLARMGYTF. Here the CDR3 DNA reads TGTGCCAGCAGTTTAGCGCGGATGGGCTACACCTTC.

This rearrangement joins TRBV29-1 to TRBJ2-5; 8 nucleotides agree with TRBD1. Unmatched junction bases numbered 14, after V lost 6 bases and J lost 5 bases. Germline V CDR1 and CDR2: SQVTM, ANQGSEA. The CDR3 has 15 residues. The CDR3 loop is CSVPPPTGAEETQYF. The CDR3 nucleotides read TGCAGCGTGCCCCCTCCGACAGGGGCGGAGGAGACCCAGTACTTC.

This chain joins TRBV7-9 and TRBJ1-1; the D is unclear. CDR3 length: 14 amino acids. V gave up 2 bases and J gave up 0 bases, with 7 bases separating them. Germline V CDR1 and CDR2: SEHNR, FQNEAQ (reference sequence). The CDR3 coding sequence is TGTGCCAGCAGCTTACAACAAATGAACACTGAAGCTTTCTTT. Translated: CASSLQQMNTEAFF.

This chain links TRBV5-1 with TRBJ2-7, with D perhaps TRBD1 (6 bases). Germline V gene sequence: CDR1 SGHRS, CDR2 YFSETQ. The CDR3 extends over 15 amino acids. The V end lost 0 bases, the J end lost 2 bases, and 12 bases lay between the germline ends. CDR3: CASSLVGTRTYEQYF. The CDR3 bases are TGCGCCAGCAGCTTGGTGGGGACACGCACCTACGAGCAGTACTTC.

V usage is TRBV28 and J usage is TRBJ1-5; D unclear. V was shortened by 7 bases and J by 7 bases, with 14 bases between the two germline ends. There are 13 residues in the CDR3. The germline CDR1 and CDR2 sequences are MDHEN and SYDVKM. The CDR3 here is CASIARSRQPQHF. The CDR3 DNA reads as TGTGCCAGCATTGCGAGGAGTCGACAGCCCCAGCATTTT.

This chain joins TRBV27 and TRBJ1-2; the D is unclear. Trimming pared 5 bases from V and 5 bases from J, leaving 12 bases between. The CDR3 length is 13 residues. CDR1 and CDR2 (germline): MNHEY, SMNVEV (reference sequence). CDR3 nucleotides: TGTGCCAGCAGTGCGGACTTATCTTATGGCTACACCTTC. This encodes CASSADLSYGYTF.

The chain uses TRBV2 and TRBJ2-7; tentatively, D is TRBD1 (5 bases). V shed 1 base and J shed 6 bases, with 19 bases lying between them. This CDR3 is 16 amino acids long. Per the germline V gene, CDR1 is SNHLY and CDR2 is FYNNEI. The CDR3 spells CASSEVGTGGFGEQYF. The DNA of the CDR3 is TGTGCCAGCAGTGAAGTGGGAACAGGCGGATTTGGCGAGCAGTACTTC.

The CDR3 sequence: CASSQDPNQPQHF. CDR3 DNA sequence: TGTGCCAGCAGCCAAGACCCAAATCAGCCCCAGCATTTT. The chain combines TRBV14 with TRBJ1-5; D unresolved. Germline-derived CDR1 and CDR2 are SGHDN and FVKESK. V was clipped by 0 bases and J by 4 bases, with 4 bases between them. The CDR3 contains 13 residues.

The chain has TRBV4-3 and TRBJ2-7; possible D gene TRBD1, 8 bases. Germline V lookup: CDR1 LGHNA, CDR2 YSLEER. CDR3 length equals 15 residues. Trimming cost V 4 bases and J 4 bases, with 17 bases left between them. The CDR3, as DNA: TGCGCCAGCAGCCTAAGAACAGGGGGGGCTTACGAGCAGTACTTC. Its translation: CASSLRTGGAYEQYF.

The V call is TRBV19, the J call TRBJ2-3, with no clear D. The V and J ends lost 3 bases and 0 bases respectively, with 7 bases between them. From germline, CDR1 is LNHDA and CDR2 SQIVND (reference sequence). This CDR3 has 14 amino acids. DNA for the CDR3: TGTGCCAGTAGTATTTCCCCGAGCACAGATACGCAGTATTTT. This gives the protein CASSISPSTDTQYF.